Detailed here is one T cell receptor (beta chain). Its antigen is not known. This sample is drawn from a study of cytomegalovirus exposure and HLA in healthy donors. About the study: The 120 validation repertoires matched the roughly 670 first-cohort repertoires in platform, a later analysis reported. Study results and caveats: Under in vitro conditions, three CMV-associated chains were confirmed as specific for CMV antigens. Subsequent analysis found a tendency for first-cohort TCR clusters to co-occur within the 120 validation repertoires. The study put some 150 TCR beta chains on its list as cytomegalovirus-associated.

The V gene's germline CDR1 is MNHNS and CDR2 SASEGT. CDR3 length: 16 residues. Trimming took 3 bases from V and 13 from J; bases not matched to a gene: 13. Clones were read by immunoSEQ multiplex PCR, and TCRdb kept only the in-frame ones, dropping some. The data hold over 250,000 clones, with approximately 86% observed a single time. The clonotype comes from a woman aged 18-29 years in good health and CMV-seronegative. The gene calls are TRBV6-1 and TRBJ2-1, with 12 bases fitting TRBD2. Sequenced input: PBMCs. In DNA, the CDR3 is TGTGCCAGCAGTGACGCTCTAGCGGGAGGGCTGGATTCCCAGTTCTTC. It codes for CASSDALAGGLDSQFF.